The 20 T cell receptor beta chains listed next were all sequenced from one sample in a study of shared clonotypes between healthy human individuals. Assay: immunoSEQ multiplex PCR; the TCRdb copy retains only in-frame clones and omits some. The sample holds some 2.4 million clones; 80% to 95% are singletons and the top ten take about 0.38%. Sample: naive CD4+ T cells from PBMCs. The subset here: CD45RA+ positively selected. The receptors were gathered from a man between 18 and 29 years old in good health. Some clones in this sample may be carry-over from other donors' samples.

V usage is TRBV28 and J usage is TRBJ2-5, with D perhaps matching TRBD1 (6 bases). CDR3 length: 14 residues. V shed 6 bases and J shed 1 base, with 12 bases lying between them. Germline V gene lookup returns CDR1 MDHEN and CDR2 SYDVKM. For the CDR3, the DNA is TGTGCCAGCAGGGATACAGGGACCCAAGAGACCCAGTACTTC. Translating gives CASRDTGTQETQYF.

This sequence joins TRBV4-1 and TRBJ2-3; no definite D call. Germline V CDR1 and CDR2: MGHRA, YSYEKL. The CDR3 spans 13 residues. The germline V and J ends were trimmed by 1 base and 8 bases, with 10 bases remaining between them. DNA for the CDR3: TGCGCCAGCAGCCAAGGTGATCCCCCTACGCAGTATTTT. Translation: CASSQGDPPTQYF.

This chain links TRBV11-2 with TRBJ2-3; D remains ambiguous. Germline assignment: CDR1 SGHAT and CDR2 FQNNGV. CDR3 size: 13 residues. V lost 5 bases to trimming and J lost 3 bases, with 9 bases between them. CDR3 nucleotides: TGTGCCAGCAGCCGAGCTAGGACAGATACGCAGTATTTT. The encoded protein is CASSRARTDTQYF.

The chain carries TRBV6-1 and TRBJ2-2; D is unclear. The germline V gene has CDR1 MNHNS and CDR2 SASEGT. This CDR3 region has 18 residues. Trimming left V 4 bases short and J 0 bases short, with 18 bases between. The CDR3, as DNA: TGTGCCAGCAGTGTGGTTTGGGCGCGCAGTGCGAACACCGGGGAGCTGTTTTTT. Its protein is CASSVVWARSANTGELFF.

The rearrangement joins TRBV5-1 to TRBJ2-7; 8 bases are shared with TRBD1. In germline, CDR1 is SGHRS, CDR2 YFSETQ. With V trimmed by 3 bases and J by 5 bases, 4 bases remained unmatched. This CDR3 has 13 amino acids. DNA for the CDR3: TGCGCCAGCAGCTGGACAGGGTATGACGAGCAGTACTTC. Translating gives CASSWTGYDEQYF. The full variable domain, with the rest looked up from reference TRBV5-1 and TRBJ2-7, is KAGVTQTPRYLIKTRGQQVTLSCSPISGHRSVSWYQQTPGQGLQFLFEYFSETQRNKGNFPGRFSGRQFSNSRSEMNVSTLELGDSALYLCASSWTGYDEQYFGPGTRLTVT.

Comments on this clone: At the DNA level, this CDR3 is encoded by other sequences in the same sample as well. The chain combines TRBV6-5 with TRBJ2-7; D not certain. The CDR3 has 13 amino acids. Trimming left V 0 bases short and J 0 bases short, with 3 bases between. Looked up from germline, CDR1 is MNHEY and CDR2 is SVGAGI. The CDR3 DNA reads TGTGCCAGCAGTTACTCTTCCTCCTACGAGCAGTACTTC. Amino acid sequence: CASSYSSSYEQYF.

V gene TRBV21-1 combines with J gene TRBJ1-5; TRBD1, the table's D call, lacks a check against the DNA. TRBV21-1 is deemed a pseudogene. The CDR3 totals 13 residues. The CDR3 is CASSRQVYQPQHF. The CDR3 DNA reads TGTGCCAGCAGCAGACAGGTGTATCAGCCCCAGCATTTT.

V and J are TRBV28 and TRBJ2-3; 8 bases are a match to TRBD2. V was clipped by 6 bases and J by 0 bases; unmatched bases: 8. Germline loops: CDR1 MDHEN, CDR2 SYDVKM. This CDR3 comprises 16 residues. CDR3 region: CASRFSGADSTDTQYF. Written as DNA, the CDR3 is TGTGCCAGCAGATTTAGCGGGGCAGATAGCACAGATACGCAGTATTTT.

The chain combines TRBV2 with TRBJ2-1; a weak D match, TRBD1 (7 bases). The CDR3 is 12 residues long. The V end lost 7 bases, the J end lost 9 bases, and 13 bases lay between the germline ends. Looked up from germline, CDR1 is SNHLY and CDR2 is FYNNEI. The CDR3 sequence is CASTGGGSEQFF. The CDR3 DNA reads TGTGCCAGCACAGGAGGGGGCAGTGAGCAGTTCTTC. Supplemented by reference TRBV2 and TRBJ2-1, the full variable domain reads EPEVTQTPSHQVTQMGQEVILRCVPISNHLYFYWYRQILGQKVEFLVSFYNNEISEKSEIFDDQFSVERPDGSNFTLKIRSTKLEDSAMYFCASTGGGSEQFFGPGTRLTVL.

CDR3: CAISELAGTSYEQYF. In DNA, the CDR3 is TGTGCCATCAGTGAGCTAGCGGGGACCTCCTACGAGCAGTACTTC. The chain recombines TRBV10-3 with TRBJ2-7; 9 bases are a match to TRBD2. The germline V gene has CDR1 ENHRY and CDR2 SYGVKD. The J segment lost 0 bases and the V segment lost 2 bases, leaving 2 bases of the junction unmatched. This CDR3 is built from 15 residues.

V is TRBV11-2 and J is TRBJ1-2, with 8 bases lining up with TRBD1. Germline V gene lookup returns CDR1 SGHAT and CDR2 FQNNGV. CDR3 length: 12 amino acids. V was pared by 5 bases and J by 8 bases, with 4 bases of the junction left unmatched. The CDR3 nucleotides read TGTGCCAGCAGCCTGACAGGGGTCGGCTACACCTTC. Amino acid sequence: CASSLTGVGYTF.

On this clone itself: At the DNA level, this CDR3 is encoded by other sequences in the same sample as well. The gene calls are TRBV5-1 and TRBJ1-1; no firm D call. Trimming pared 0 bases from V and 0 bases from J, leaving 6 bases between. The CDR3 spans 14 residues. The germline V gene has CDR1 SGHRS and CDR2 YFSETQ. For the CDR3, the DNA is TGCGCCAGCAGCTTGGCGGGTATGAACACTGAAGCTTTCTTT. This gives the protein CASSLAGMNTEAFF.

V is TRBV18 and J is TRBJ2-3, with D hard to call. The germline V and J ends were trimmed by 1 base and 0 bases, with 8 bases remaining between them. This CDR3 spans 15 amino acids. Germline CDR1 reads KGHSH; CDR2 reads LQKENI. CDR3 bases: TGTGCCAGCTCACCACGGGAATTTAGCACAGATACGCAGTATTTT. Its translation: CASSPREFSTDTQYF.

As regards this clone: The sample has other DNA sequences that encode this CDR3 too. The chain couples TRBV28 to TRBJ2-7; tentatively, D is TRBD2 (5 bases). Per the germline V gene, CDR1 is MDHEN and CDR2 is SYDVKM. Trimming left V 3 bases short and J 6 bases short, with 15 bases between. This CDR3 comprises 14 residues. The CDR3: CASSFGGGGGEQYF. CDR3 bases: TGTGCCAGCAGTTTTGGCGGAGGAGGCGGCGAGCAGTACTTC.

In its sample, this clone was seen a few times. V gene TRBV12-5 combines with J gene TRBJ1-1; D call uncertain. CDR3 length equals 15 residues. Trimming cost V 1 base and J 3 bases, with 12 bases left between them. CDR1 and CDR2 (germline): LGHNT, FRNRAP. The CDR3 DNA reads as TGTGCTAGTGGTTTGGCCCTGGACGGACACACTGAAGCTTTCTTT. Its protein product is CASGLALDGHTEAFF.

This chain connects TRBV9 to TRBJ1-3; unclear D gene. CDR1 SGDLS and CDR2 YYNGEE come from the germline V gene. V shed 0 bases and J shed 2 bases, with 15 bases lying between them. CDR3 length: 17 residues. This CDR3 reads CASSVATAGATGNTIYF. The CDR3 nucleotides read TGTGCCAGCAGCGTAGCTACGGCAGGAGCTACTGGAAACACCATATATTTT.

The sample holds one count of this clone. The chain joins TRBV6-5 to TRBJ2-2, with TRBD1 identical over 9 bases. CDR1 MNHEY and CDR2 SVGAGI come from the germline V gene. The J segment lost 6 bases and the V segment lost 5 bases, leaving 7 bases of the junction unmatched. The CDR3 covers 15 residues. The CDR3 nucleotides are TGTGCCAGCAGTCGGGGACAGGGTCCCCCCGGGGAGCTGTTTTTT. Translating it yields CASSRGQGPPGELFF.

CDR3 sequence reads: CASSTDRVSEAFF. The CDR3 region has the DNA TGTGCCAGCAGCACAGACAGAGTCTCTGAAGCTTTCTTT. The rearrangement uses TRBV7-9 and TRBJ1-1, with a weak D call TRBD1 (5 bases). V shed 5 bases and J shed 6 bases, with 13 bases lying between them. Germline CDR1 SEHNR, CDR2 FQNEAQ (reference sequence). There are 13 residues in the CDR3.

This clone turned up a few times. Other DNA sequences from this sample encode an identical CDR3 as well. The J gene is TRBJ2-3, the V gene TRBV11-3, with D possibly matching TRBD2 (6 bases). Germline loops: CDR1 SGHNT, CDR2 YENEEA. V was cut by 4 bases and J by 0 bases, with 8 bases left in between. The CDR3 runs to 14 residues. CDR3 region: CASSSGTSTDTQYF. CDR3 DNA sequence: TGTGCCAGCAGCTCCGGGACTAGCACAGATACGCAGTATTTT.

This chain uses TRBV5-1 with TRBJ1-4, with D possibly being TRBD1 (5 bases). The ends were cut back, 4 bases at V and 6 bases at J, with 13 bases in the middle. The V gene's germline CDR1 is SGHRS and CDR2 YFSETQ. This CDR3 has 14 amino acids. The CDR3 DNA follows: TGCGCCAGCAGCACAGGCGCGGTAGATGAAAAACTGTTTTTT. It codes for CASSTGAVDEKLFF. The complete variable domain, with remaining parts taken from reference TRBV5-1 and TRBJ1-4, reads KAGVTQTPRYLIKTRGQQVTLSCSPISGHRSVSWYQQTPGQGLQFLFEYFSETQRNKGNFPGRFSGRQFSNSRSEMNVSTLELGDSALYLCASSTGAVDEKLFFGSGTQLSVL.